This T cell receptor (beta chain) was recorded in a study of blood T cell repertoires in COVID-19. Study-wide context: The samples span acute and convalescent COVID-19 from the United States, Italy and Spain.

TCRdb's table, derived via immunoSEQ multiplex PCR, lists solely in-frame clones and lacks some. The sample has 250,000 or so clones, approximately 90% seen once. In assigning cohorts, the study relied on participant-reported clinical history. The clonotype originates from a woman aged 25 to 39 with acute COVID-19. Sequenced: PBMCs or T cells enriched from blood (not recorded which).

CDR3 DNA: TGTGCCAGTAGGCTACAGGGCCTTCACACTGAAGCTTTCTTT. Amino acid sequence: CASRLQGLHTEAFF. The V call is TRBV19, the J call TRBJ1-1; D may be TRBD1 (6 bases). Trimming cost V 6 bases and J 3 bases, with 14 bases left between them. This CDR3 comprises 14 residues. Per the germline V gene, CDR1 is LNHDA and CDR2 is SQIVND (reference sequence).